Listed below are T cell receptor beta chains from one sample, sequenced in a study of beta chain features in type 1 diabetes. Sequencing used immunoSEQ multiplex PCR; TCRdb keeps in-frame clones, though not all of them. The data show hundreds of thousands of clones, with around 12% seen just once and 0.017% held by the top ten. Sequenced material: naive CD4+ T cells from blood. The origin of the receptors is a man aged 18 to 30 in good health. Each CDR3 is given with its conserved first and last residue. D genes are given only for firm matches. The listing skips clone size in some rows; elsewhere it reads once, few, many or a size class.

D: NA
V: TRBV2
size: NA
J: TRBJ2-5
CDR3: CASRLQAGVRGETQYF
DNA: TGTGCCAGCAGACTCCAGGCCGGGGTTCGGGGAGAGACCCAGTACTTC

D: NA
V: TRBV7-2
size: NA
J: TRBJ1-3
CDR3: CASSLDGVIGQRNTIYF
DNA: TGTGCCAGCAGCTTAGATGGGGTAATCGGACAGCGAAACACCATATATTTT

D: TRBD1
V: TRBV25-1
size: NA
J: TRBJ1-5
CDR3: CASLQPGQGQPQHF
DNA: TGTGCCAGCCTTCAACCGGGACAGGGACAGCCCCAGCATTTT

D: NA
V: TRBV7-9
size: NA
J: TRBJ1-2
CDR3: CASSLAGQVTNYGYTF
DNA: TGTGCCAGCAGCTTAGCGGGGCAGGTAACCAACTATGGCTACACCTTC

D: TRBD2
V: TRBV7-3
size: few
J: TRBJ2-1
CDR3: CASSDGRGGNEQFF
DNA: TGTGCCAGCAGCGACGGACGGGGGGGCAATGAGCAGTTCTTC

D: NA
V: TRBV15
size: few
J: TRBJ2-7
CDR3: CATSLFRGAGQYF
DNA: TGTGCCACCAGCTTGTTTCGTGGTGCGGGGCAGTACTTC

D: TRBD1
V: TRBV2
size: NA
J: TRBJ1-4
CDR3: CASSVRQGRNEKLFF
DNA: TGTGCCAGCAGTGTCCGACAGGGACGGAATGAAAAACTGTTTTTT

D: NA
V: TRBV5-6
size: NA
J: TRBJ2-1
CDR3: CASSSLLRLTYNEQFF
DNA: TGTGCCAGCAGCTCGTTGTTGAGACTAACTTACAATGAGCAGTTCTTC

D: TRBD2
V: TRBV4-3
size: NA
J: TRBJ2-4
CDR3: CASSHYFSGYRIVQYF
DNA: TGCGCCAGCAGCCATTATTTTAGCGGGTACAGGATCGTTCAGTACTTC

D: NA
V: TRBV5-4
size: NA
J: TRBJ2-3
CDR3: CASSSPDSRDTQYF
DNA: TGTGCCAGCAGCTCTCCTGACTCACGGGATACGCAGTATTTT

D: TRBD1
V: TRBV19
size: NA
J: TRBJ2-5
CDR3: CASSITGGFQETQYF
DNA: TGTGCCAGTAGTATAACAGGGGGATTCCAAGAGACCCAGTACTTC

D: TRBD2
V: TRBV5-1
size: NA
J: TRBJ2-1
CDR3: CASSLRSSGGHNEQFF
DNA: TGCGCCAGCAGCTTGAGGTCTAGCGGGGGGCACAATGAGCAGTTCTTC

D: NA
V: TRBV7-2
size: few
J: TRBJ1-1
CDR3: CASSLTGVATEAFF
DNA: TGTGCCAGCAGCTTGACCGGGGTGGCCACTGAAGCTTTCTTT

D: NA
V: TRBV29-1
size: few
J: TRBJ1-1
CDR3: CSVVVRGRQTEAFF
DNA: TGCAGCGTTGTAGTTCGGGGTCGGCAGACTGAAGCTTTCTTT

D: NA
V: TRBV29-1
size: few
J: TRBJ1-5
CDR3: CSVVTGLNQPQHF
DNA: TGCAGCGTTGTAACAGGGCTAAATCAGCCCCAGCATTTT

D: TRBD1
V: TRBV2
size: NA
J: TRBJ1-1
CDR3: CASSGDRNTEAFF
DNA: TGTGCCAGCAGTGGGGACAGGAACACTGAAGCTTTCTTT

D: NA
V: TRBV9
size: NA
J: TRBJ2-2
CDR3: CASSVYTGELFF
DNA: TGTGCCAGCAGCGTCTACACCGGGGAGCTGTTTTTT

D: TRBD2
V: TRBV11-2
size: few
J: TRBJ2-7
CDR3: CSSGIQTSYEQYF
DNA: TGCTCTAGCGGGATTCAGACCTCCTACGAGCAGTACTTC

D: NA
V: TRBV11-2
size: NA
J: TRBJ2-1
CDR3: CASTPGLSNNEQFF
DNA: TGTGCCAGCACTCCGGGACTGTCTAACAATGAGCAGTTCTTC

D: TRBD1
V: TRBV11-1
size: few
J: TRBJ2-1
CDR3: CASSPTGETSNEQFF
DNA: TGTGCCAGCAGCCCTACAGGGGAGACCTCCAATGAGCAGTTCTTC

D: NA
V: TRBV5-4
size: NA
J: TRBJ1-1
CDR3: CASSRQGTLNTEAFF
DNA: TGTGCCAGCAGCCGTCAGGGAACCCTGAACACTGAAGCTTTCTTT

D: TRBD1
V: TRBV30
size: NA
J: TRBJ2-7
CDR3: CAREGTGTYEQYF
DNA: TGTGCCAGAGAGGGGACAGGGACCTACGAGCAGTACTTC

D: NA
V: TRBV6-4
size: NA
J: TRBJ2-2
CDR3: CASSDSRGAGTGELFF
DNA: TGTGCCAGCAGTGACTCGCGGGGCGCAGGCACCGGGGAGCTGTTTTTT

D: TRBD2
V: TRBV7-8
size: NA
J: TRBJ2-7
CDR3: CASSLLAGGYEQYF
DNA: TGTGCCAGCAGCTTATTAGCGGGAGGATACGAGCAGTACTTC

D: TRBD1
V: TRBV29-1
size: few
J: TRBJ1-3
CDR3: CSVQQGAGGNTIYF
DNA: TGCAGCGTGCAACAGGGGGCAGGTGGAAACACCATATATTTT

D: NA
V: TRBV7-3
size: NA
J: TRBJ2-5
CDR3: CASSLVRDSQETQYF
DNA: TGTGCCAGCAGCTTGGTACGGGACTCGCAAGAGACCCAGTACTTC

D: TRBD1
V: TRBV10-3
size: NA
J: TRBJ2-5
CDR3: CAIRGTGKETQYF
DNA: TGTGCCATCAGGGGGACAGGAAAAGAGACCCAGTACTTC

D: TRBD1
V: TRBV7-9
size: few
J: TRBJ2-1
CDR3: CASSRTGGWQFF
DNA: TGTGCCAGCAGCCGGACAGGGGGATGGCAGTTCTTC

D: NA
V: TRBV5-1
size: few
J: TRBJ1-2
CDR3: CASRTTRDGYTF
DNA: TGCGCCAGCCGGACAACCCGGGATGGCTACACCTTC

D: NA
V: TRBV5-1
size: NA
J: TRBJ2-5
CDR3: CASSFRETQYF
DNA: TGCGCCAGCAGCTTTCGAGAGACCCAGTACTTC

D: NA
V: TRBV5-1
size: NA
J: TRBJ2-6
CDR3: CASNTGISGANVLTF
DNA: TGCGCCAGCAATACAGGGATCTCTGGGGCCAACGTCCTGACTTTC

D: NA
V: TRBV7-9
size: NA
J: TRBJ2-2
CDR3: CASSLASGELFF
DNA: TGTGCCAGCAGCTTAGCTAGCGGGGAGCTGTTTTTT

D: TRBD1
V: TRBV7-9
size: NA
J: TRBJ2-4
CDR3: CASSPTRGTESQYF
DNA: TGTGCCAGCAGCCCGACGAGGGGGACAGAATCTCAGTACTTC

D: NA
V: TRBV19
size: NA
J: TRBJ2-5
CDR3: CASKVDRSKETQYF
DNA: TGTGCCAGTAAAGTAGACAGGAGTAAAGAGACCCAGTACTTC

D: TRBD1
V: TRBV9
size: NA
J: TRBJ2-7
CDR3: CASSLRQGELAEQYF
DNA: TGTGCCAGCAGCTTACGACAGGGCGAATTGGCGGAGCAGTACTTC

D: NA
V: TRBV30
size: few
J: TRBJ2-7
CDR3: CACRSRARGYEQYF
DNA: TGTGCCTGCCGAAGCCGGGCCAGGGGTTACGAGCAGTACTTC

D: NA
V: TRBV21-1
size: NA
J: TRBJ1-1
CDR3: CPRHTRRTGWAGTEAFF
DNA: TGCCCGAGGCACACTAGGAGGACAGGGTGGGCAGGCACTGAAGCTTTCTTT

D: NA
V: TRBV5-1
size: few
J: TRBJ2-3
CDR3: CASSWGTEDTQYF
DNA: TGCGCCAGCAGCTGGGGGACTGAGGATACGCAGTATTTT

D: TRBD2
V: TRBV6-6
size: few
J: TRBJ2-7
CDR3: CASSLGLAGVSYEQYF
DNA: TGTGCCAGCAGTCTGGGACTAGCGGGGGTCTCCTACGAGCAGTACTTC

D: NA
V: TRBV6-5
size: few
J: TRBJ2-7
CDR3: CASSYADGRNEQYF
DNA: TGTGCCAGCAGTTACGCCGATGGGAGGAACGAGCAGTACTTC